This TCR beta chain was obtained from a study of blood T cell repertoires in COVID-19. Overall study context: Material from acute and convalescent COVID-19 was sourced from the United States, Italy and Spain. In each case, the material was cDNA or gDNA derived from T cells, B-cell-depleted T cells, or PBMCs.

Profiling relied on immunoSEQ multiplex PCR, and the TCRdb table lists in-frame clones only, not all of them. The repertoire consists of 60,000 to 75,000 clones, with approximately 79% occurring once and the leading ten covering more than 20%. V lost 0 bases and J lost 0, with 9 bases in between. The CDR3 is made up of 16 amino acids. Germline V gene sequence: CDR1 SGHAT, CDR2 FQNNGV. This chain links TRBV11-2 with TRBJ1-3; D is undetermined. The source is a man aged 55 to 70 with active or convalescent COVID-19. The sample comprised peripheral blood. The CDR3 bases are TGTGCCAGCAGCTTAGATCGGGGAATCTCTGGAAACACCATATATTTT. Protein sequence: CASSLDRGISGNTIYF. Complete variable domain (other parts from reference TRBV11-2 and TRBJ1-3): EAGVAQSPRYKIIEKRQSVAFWCNPISGHATLYWYQQILGQGPKLLIQFQNNGVVDDSQLPKDRFSAERLKGVDSTLKIQPAKLEDSAVYLCASSLDRGISGNTIYFGEGSWLTVV.